A selection of T cell receptor beta chains follows, all from one sample in a study of blood T cell repertoires in COVID-19. The method was immunoSEQ multiplex PCR; TCRdb's version includes in-frame clones alone and lacks a portion of them. The sample contains roughly 400,000 clones, approximately 91% of which appear only once. The sample was PBMCs or T cells enriched from blood (not recorded which). Source of these receptors: a woman between 18 and 29 years old who had been exposed to COVID-19. CDR3s include the opening cysteine and the closing phenylalanine or tryptophan.

length,V,J,CDR3
14,TRBV6-5,TRBJ2-2,CASSYMSTAGELFF
15,TRBV7-8,TRBJ1-5,CASSLGRVLNQPQHF
15,TRBV7-2,TRBJ2-7,CASTSDQGQNYEQYF
14,TRBV11-2,TRBJ2-1,CASSGDRGRNEQFF
13,TRBV18,TRBJ1-2,CASSPGQNYGYTF
15,TRBV2,TRBJ2-1,CASSRDRNSYNEQFF
19,TRBV19,TRBJ2-3,CASSKDSPGLAGNTDTQYF
15,TRBV4-3,TRBJ2-5,CASSQDRADSETQYF
13,TRBV7-9,TRBJ1-1,CASSSQGNTEAFF
16,TRBV7-3,TRBJ2-7,CASSLRGGSDSYEQYF
14,TRBV6-1,TRBJ1-5,CASSERGSSQPQHF
17,TRBV28,TRBJ1-6,CASSPGTGSSYNSPLHF
13,TRBV14,TRBJ2-7,CASSQALLSEQYF
14,TRBV6-5,TRBJ2-7,CASSFSGGSYEQYF
15,TRBV7-9,TRBJ2-1,CASSDTGGPYNEQFF
14,TRBV5-1,TRBJ2-7,CASSFGPGSYEQYF
14,TRBV5-4,TRBJ2-1,CASSFGGEVSEQFF
16,TRBV15,TRBJ1-1,CATSSRTGVRYTEAFF
16,TRBV5-1,TRBJ1-4,CASSLVPVGANEKLFF
15,TRBV6-4,TRBJ1-2,CASSDREDRNYGYTF
15,TRBV11-2,TRBJ2-3,CASSVSDRSTDTQYF
12,TRBV29-1,TRBJ2-5,CSVEALQETQYF
16,TRBV14,TRBJ2-1,CASSPRQVSLYNEQFF
12,TRBV5-6,TRBJ1-2,CASSPGTDGYTF
15,TRBV5-6,TRBJ1-4,CASSTQGSWGEKLFF
11,TRBV6-5,TRBJ1-1,CASTHGQGTFF
14,TRBV11-2,TRBJ1-4,CASSPDRANEKLFF
15,TRBV11-3,TRBJ2-1,CASSSGTKSYNEQFF
15,TRBV9,TRBJ2-3,CASSAGGQGTDTQYF
16,TRBV15,TRBJ2-7,CATSRERTGDHYEQYF
16,TRBV11-2,TRBJ2-5,CASHDTGTGRRETQYF
14,TRBV28,TRBJ2-2,CASSLGGRGGELFF
12,TRBV29-1,TRBJ1-1,CSVLDLNTEAFF
15,TRBV7-7,TRBJ2-1,CASSPGTSHLNEQFF
12,TRBV5-6,TRBJ2-7,CASAHGGDEQYF
14,TRBV28,TRBJ1-2,CASSPDRGGWGYTF
16,TRBV11-1,TRBJ2-1,CASSLSSGPSYNEQFF
17,TRBV18,TRBJ2-3,CASSPLPGGSGTDTQYF
14,TRBV4-1,TRBJ1-6,CASSQDLSNSPLHF
14,TRBV28,TRBJ1-4,CASSLIGVNEKLFF